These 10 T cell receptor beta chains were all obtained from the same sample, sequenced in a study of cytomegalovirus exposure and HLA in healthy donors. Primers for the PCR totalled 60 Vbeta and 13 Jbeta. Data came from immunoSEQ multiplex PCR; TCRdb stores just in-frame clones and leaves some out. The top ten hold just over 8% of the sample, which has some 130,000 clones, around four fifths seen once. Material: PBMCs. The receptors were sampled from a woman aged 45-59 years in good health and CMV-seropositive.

CDR3 sequence (DNA): TGTGCCAGCAGTTTGGCATTCATGAACACTGAAGCTTTCTTT. Translation gives CASSLAFMNTEAFF. The chain carries TRBV28 and TRBJ1-1; D not resolved. CDR3 size: 14 residues. The germline gives CDR1 MDHEN, CDR2 SYDVKM. V was pared by 3 bases and J by 0 bases, with 8 bases between.

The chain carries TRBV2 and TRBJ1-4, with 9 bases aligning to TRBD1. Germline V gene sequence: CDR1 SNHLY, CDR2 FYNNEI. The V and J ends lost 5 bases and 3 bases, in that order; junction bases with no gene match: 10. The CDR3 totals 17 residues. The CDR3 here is CASSRTGARGSNEKLFF. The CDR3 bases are TGTGCCAGCAGTCGGACAGGGGCGAGGGGCTCTAATGAAAAACTGTTTTTT.

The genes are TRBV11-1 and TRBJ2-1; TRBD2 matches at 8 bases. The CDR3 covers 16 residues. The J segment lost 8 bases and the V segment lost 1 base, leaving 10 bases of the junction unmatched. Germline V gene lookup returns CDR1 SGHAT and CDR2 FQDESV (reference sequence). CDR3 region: CASSLGAGTRLYEQFF. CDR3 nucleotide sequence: TGTGCCAGCAGCTTAGGGGCCGGGACTAGACTTTATGAGCAGTTCTTC.

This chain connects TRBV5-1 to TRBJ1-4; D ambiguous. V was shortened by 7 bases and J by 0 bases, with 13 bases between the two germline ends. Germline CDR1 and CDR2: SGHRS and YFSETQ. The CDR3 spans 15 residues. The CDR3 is CASGLGGTTNEKLFF. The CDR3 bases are TGCGCCAGCGGCCTCGGAGGAACAACTAATGAAAAACTGTTTTTT.

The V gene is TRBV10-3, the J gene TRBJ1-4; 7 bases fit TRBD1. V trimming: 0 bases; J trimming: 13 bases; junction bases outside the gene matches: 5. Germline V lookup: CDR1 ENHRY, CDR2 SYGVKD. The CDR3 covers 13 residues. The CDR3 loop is CAISESTGIGLFF. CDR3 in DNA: TGTGCCATCAGTGAGTCGACAGGGATAGGACTGTTTTTT.

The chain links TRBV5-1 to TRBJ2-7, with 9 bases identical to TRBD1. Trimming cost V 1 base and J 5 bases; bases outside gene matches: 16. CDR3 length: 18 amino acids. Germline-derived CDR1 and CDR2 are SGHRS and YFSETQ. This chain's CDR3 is CASSLLLGPGQGGNEQYF. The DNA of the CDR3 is TGCGCCAGCAGCTTGCTCTTAGGGCCGGGACAGGGAGGGAACGAGCAGTACTTC.

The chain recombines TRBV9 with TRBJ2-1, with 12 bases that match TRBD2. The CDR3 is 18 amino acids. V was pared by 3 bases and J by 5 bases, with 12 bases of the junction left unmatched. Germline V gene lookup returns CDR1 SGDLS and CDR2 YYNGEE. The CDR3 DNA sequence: TGTGCCAGCAGCGCTGGGCGAACCCTAGCGGGAGGGGACAATGAGCAGTTCTTC. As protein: CASSAGRTLAGGDNEQFF.

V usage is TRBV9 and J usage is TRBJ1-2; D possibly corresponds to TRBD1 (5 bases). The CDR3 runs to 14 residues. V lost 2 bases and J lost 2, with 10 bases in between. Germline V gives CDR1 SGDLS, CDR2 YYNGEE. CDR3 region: CASSVGGGNYGYTF. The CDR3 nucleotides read TGTGCCAGCAGCGTTGGGGGGGGAAACTATGGCTACACCTTC.

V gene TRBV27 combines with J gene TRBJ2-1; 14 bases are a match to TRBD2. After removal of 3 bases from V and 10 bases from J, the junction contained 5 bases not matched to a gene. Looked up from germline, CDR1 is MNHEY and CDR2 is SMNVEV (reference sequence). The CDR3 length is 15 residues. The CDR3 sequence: CASSFSGTSGGEQFF. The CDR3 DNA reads TGTGCCAGCAGTTTCAGCGGGACTAGCGGGGGAGAGCAGTTCTTC.

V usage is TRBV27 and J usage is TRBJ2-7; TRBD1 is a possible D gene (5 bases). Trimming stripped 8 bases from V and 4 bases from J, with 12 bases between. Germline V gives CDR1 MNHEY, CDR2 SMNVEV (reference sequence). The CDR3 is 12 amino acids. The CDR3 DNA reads TGTGCCAGCTCCCCAGGGTTATACGAGCAGTACTTC. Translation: CASSPGLYEQYF.